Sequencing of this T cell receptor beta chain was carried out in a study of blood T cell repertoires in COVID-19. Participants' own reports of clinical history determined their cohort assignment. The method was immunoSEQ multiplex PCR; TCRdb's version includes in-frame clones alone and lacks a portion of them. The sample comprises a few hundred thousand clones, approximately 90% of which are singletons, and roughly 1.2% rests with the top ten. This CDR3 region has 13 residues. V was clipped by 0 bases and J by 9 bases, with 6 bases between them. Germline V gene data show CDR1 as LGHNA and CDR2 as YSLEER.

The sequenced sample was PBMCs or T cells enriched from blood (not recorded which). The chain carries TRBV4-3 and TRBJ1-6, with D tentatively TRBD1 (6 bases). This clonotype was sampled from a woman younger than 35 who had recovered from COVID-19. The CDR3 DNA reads TGCGCCAGCAGCCAAGACAGGGGTTCACCCCTCCACTTT. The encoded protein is CASSQDRGSPLHF.